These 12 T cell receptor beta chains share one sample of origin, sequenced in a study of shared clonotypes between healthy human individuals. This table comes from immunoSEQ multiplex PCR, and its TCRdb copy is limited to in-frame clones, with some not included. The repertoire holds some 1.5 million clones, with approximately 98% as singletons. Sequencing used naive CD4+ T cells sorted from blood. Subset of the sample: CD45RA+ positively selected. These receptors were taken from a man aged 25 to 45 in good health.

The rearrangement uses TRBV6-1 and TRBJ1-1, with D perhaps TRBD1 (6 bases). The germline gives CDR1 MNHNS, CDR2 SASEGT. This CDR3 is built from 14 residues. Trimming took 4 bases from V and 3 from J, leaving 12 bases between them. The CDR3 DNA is TGTGCCAGCAGTGCAAAGGGGGGGGACACTGAAGCTTTCTTT. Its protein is CASSAKGGDTEAFF.

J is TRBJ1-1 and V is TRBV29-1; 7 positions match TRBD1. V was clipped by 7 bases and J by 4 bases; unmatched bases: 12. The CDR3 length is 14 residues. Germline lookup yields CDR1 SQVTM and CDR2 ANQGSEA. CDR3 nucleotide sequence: TGCAGCGGTGCCCTCAGGGGGTCAGGCACTGAAGCTTTCTTT. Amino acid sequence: CSGALRGSGTEAFF.

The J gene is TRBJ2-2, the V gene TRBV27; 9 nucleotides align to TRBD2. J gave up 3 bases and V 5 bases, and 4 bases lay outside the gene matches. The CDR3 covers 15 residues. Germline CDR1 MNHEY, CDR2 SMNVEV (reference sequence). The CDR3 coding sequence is TGTGCCAGCAGTAGCCTAGCGGGGTACACCGGGGAGCTGTTTTTT. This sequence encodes CASSSLAGYTGELFF.

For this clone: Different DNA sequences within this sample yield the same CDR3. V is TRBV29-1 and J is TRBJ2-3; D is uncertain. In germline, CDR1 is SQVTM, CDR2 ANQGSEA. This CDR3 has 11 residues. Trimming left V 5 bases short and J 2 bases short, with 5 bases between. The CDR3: CSVLITDTQYF. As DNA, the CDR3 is TGCAGCGTTTTAATCACAGATACGCAGTATTTT.

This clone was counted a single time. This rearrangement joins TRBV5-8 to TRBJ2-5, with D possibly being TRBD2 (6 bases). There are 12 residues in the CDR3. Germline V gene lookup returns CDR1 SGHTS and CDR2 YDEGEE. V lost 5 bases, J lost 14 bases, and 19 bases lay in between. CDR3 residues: CASSYLLGGPYF. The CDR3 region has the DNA TGTGCCAGCAGTTACCTCCTCGGGGGTCCTTACTTC.

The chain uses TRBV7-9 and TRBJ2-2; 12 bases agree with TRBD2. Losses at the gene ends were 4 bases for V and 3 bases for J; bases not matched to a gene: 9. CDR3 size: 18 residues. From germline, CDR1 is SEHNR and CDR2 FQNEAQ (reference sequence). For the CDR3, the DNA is TGTGCCAGCAGCTCACGGACTAGCGGGAAGGAGGACACCGGGGAGCTGTTTTTT. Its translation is CASSSRTSGKEDTGELFF.

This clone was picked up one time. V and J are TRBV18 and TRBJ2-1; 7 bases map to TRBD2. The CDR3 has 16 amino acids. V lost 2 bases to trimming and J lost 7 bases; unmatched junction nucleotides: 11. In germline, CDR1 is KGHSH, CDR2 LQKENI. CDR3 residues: CASSPMSRGSVNEQFF. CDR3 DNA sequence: TGTGCCAGCTCACCAATGTCCCGCGGGAGTGTAAATGAGCAGTTCTTC.

The CDR3 spells CASSVGGSGSSYEQYF. The CDR3 DNA reads as TGTGCCAGCAGCGTAGGGGGTAGCGGGAGCTCCTACGAGCAGTACTTC. The chain couples TRBV9 to TRBJ2-7; TRBD2 aligns across 9 bases. The junction had 4 bases not matched to a gene; V was cut back by 0 bases and J by 0 bases. The CDR3 totals 16 residues. Germline V gene data show CDR1 as SGDLS and CDR2 as YYNGEE.

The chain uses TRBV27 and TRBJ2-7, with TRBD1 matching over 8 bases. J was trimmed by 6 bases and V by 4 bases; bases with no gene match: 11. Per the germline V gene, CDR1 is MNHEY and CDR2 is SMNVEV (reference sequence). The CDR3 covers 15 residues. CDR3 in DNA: TGTGCCAGCAGTTCAGGGACAGGCGGACACAGCGAGCAGTACTTC. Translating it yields CASSSGTGGHSEQYF.

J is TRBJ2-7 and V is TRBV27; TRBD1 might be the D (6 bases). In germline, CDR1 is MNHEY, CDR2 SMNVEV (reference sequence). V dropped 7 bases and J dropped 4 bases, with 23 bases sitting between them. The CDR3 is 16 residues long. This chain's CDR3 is CASTLDPLGQLYEQYF. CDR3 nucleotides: TGTGCCAGCACCCTAGACCCCCTAGGACAGCTATACGAGCAGTACTTC.

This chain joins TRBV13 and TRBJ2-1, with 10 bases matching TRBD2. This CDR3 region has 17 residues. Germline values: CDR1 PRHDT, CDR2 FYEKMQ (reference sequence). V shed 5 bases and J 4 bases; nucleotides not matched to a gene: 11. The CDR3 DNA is TGTGCCAGCAGCACGCGAGCGCTAGCGGGAGTTTACAATGAGCAGTTCTTC. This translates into CASSTRALAGVYNEQFF.

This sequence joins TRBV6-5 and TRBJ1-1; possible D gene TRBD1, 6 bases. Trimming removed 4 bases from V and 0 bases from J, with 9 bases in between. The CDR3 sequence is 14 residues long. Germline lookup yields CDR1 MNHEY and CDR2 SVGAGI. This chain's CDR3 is CASSSDSMNTEAFF. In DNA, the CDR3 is TGTGCCAGCAGTTCGGACAGTATGAACACTGAAGCTTTCTTT.